This is a list of T cell receptor beta chains from one sample in a study of vaccination effects on CD4 cells after COVID-19. Here immunoSEQ multiplex PCR was the method, and the copy in TCRdb shows in-frame clones only, minus some. Of under 85,000 clones listed, around 70% are singletons. Their antigens are not known. This sample comprised CD4+ T cells from PBMCs cultured with HCoV-229E spike peptides, obtained before COVID-19 vaccination. These TCRs come from a human donor who received a COVID-19 vaccine. Both conserved end residues are part of each CDR3. The size entry is marked missing in some rows and otherwise reads once, few, many or a size class.

size	V	J	CDR3
NA	TRBV7-9	TRBJ2-5	CASSLSETQYF
few	TRBV10-1	TRBJ2-5	CASSVASQGIETQYF
once	TRBV5-1	TRBJ2-5	CASSFGVEETQYF
NA	TRBV29-1	TRBJ1-1	CSVEEDRYTEAFF
NA	TRBV5-1	TRBJ1-2	CASSLALWDGYTF
few	TRBV7-2	TRBJ1-5	CASSLGTSSNQPQHF
NA	TRBV7-2	TRBJ2-5	CASSFSPSGGLETQYF
few	TRBV2	TRBJ1-5	CASSLSNQPQHF
NA	TRBV29-1	TRBJ1-1	CSAGGQSGWAFF
NA	TRBV11-2	TRBJ2-2	CASSPMEGPGVTGELFF
NA	TRBV7-9	TRBJ1-2	CASSPRGRGPLYGYTF
NA	TRBV5-1	TRBJ2-3	CASSLLQTTDTQYF
NA	TRBV11-2	TRBJ2-3	CASSLTLGRETDTQYF
NA	TRBV6-6	TRBJ1-5	CASSTQANQPQHF
NA	TRBV2	TRBJ1-1	CASSEALRLLVSTEAFF
NA	TRBV27	TRBJ2-6	CASSRKPQGAGANVLTF
NA	TRBV18	TRBJ1-4	CASSPPPGQGGEKLFF
NA	TRBV29-1	TRBJ2-1	CSVVPGRSGGVYNEQFF
NA	TRBV7-6	TRBJ1-3	CASSPRGGDAGNTIYF
once	TRBV12-3/TRBV12-4	TRBJ1-1	CASSRNTEAFF
few	TRBV5-1	TRBJ1-1	CASSASLNTEAFF
NA	TRBV6-6	TRBJ1-2	CASSRLEDFVYGYTF
NA	TRBV6-1	TRBJ1-5	CASSEMSTSNQPQHF
NA	TRBV13	TRBJ2-5	CASRKDRGLWETQYF
NA	TRBV5-1	TRBJ2-3	CASSFERSTDTQYF
NA	TRBV6-5	TRBJ1-1	CASSYSSANTEAFF
NA	TRBV7-8	TRBJ1-2	CASSYSGGYGYTF
NA	TRBV7-2	TRBJ1-2	CASSFTGGGGYTF
NA	TRBV6-4	TRBJ2-3	CASSDSRGVADTQYF
NA	TRBV14	TRBJ1-4	CASSQGLGKEEKLFF
NA	TRBV28	TRBJ2-6	CASSLDQTGANVLTF
NA	TRBV11-2	TRBJ2-5	CASSRTGGRPQETQYF
NA	TRBV3-1/TRBV3-2	TRBJ2-4	CASSQRENIQYF